Below are 13 T cell receptor beta chains sequenced from a single sample in a study of T-cell reconstitution after alpha-beta-depleted transplantation in children. Unique molecular identifiers were incorporated when the TCRbeta library was constructed. TCRdb passed the PCR reads through MiXCR, listing each CDR3 protein once. The sample carries more than 200,000 distinct CDR3 sequences, more than 20% recorded once. Sequenced material: PBMCs, mostly from graft donor cells, taken 360 days after TCRalphabeta/CD19-depleted stem cell transplant. The receptor source for this set is a female patient between 2 and 15 years old who had a stem cell transplant for congenital amegakaryocytic thrombocytopenia, so the T cells may come from the graft donor.

This chain connects TRBV19 to TRBJ1-2; D is uncertain. Trimming removed 4 bases from V and 8 bases from J, with 11 bases in between. The length of the CDR3 is 12 residues. The germline CDR1 and CDR2 sequences are LNHDA and SQIVND (reference sequence). The CDR3 sequence is CASSTRMGGYTF. The CDR3 nucleotides are TGTGCCAGTAGTACCCGTATGGGGGGCTACACCTTC.

This clonotype was observed many times. V usage is TRBV4-1 and J usage is TRBJ2-2; 15 bases map to TRBD2. The CDR3 covers 17 residues. With V trimmed by 4 bases and J by 7 bases, 7 bases remained unmatched. Germline assignment: CDR1 MGHRA and CDR2 YSYEKL. DNA of the CDR3: TGCGCCAGCAGCCGCCCGGGACTAGCGGGAGGCCACGGGGAGCTGTTTTTT. Translation gives CASSRPGLAGGHGELFF.

This clonotype turned up a few times. The chain employs TRBV7-2 and TRBJ1-1, with D possibly being TRBD1 (6 bases). V was shortened by 5 bases and J by 4 bases, with 26 bases between the two germline ends. Germline CDR1 reads SGHTA; CDR2 reads FQGNSA. CDR3 length: 18 amino acids. The CDR3 reads CASSTPRGMTARLTEAFF. The CDR3 DNA is TGTGCCAGCAGCACCCCAAGGGGGATGACGGCCCGCCTCACTGAAGCTTTCTTT.

This clonotype was counted between two and nine times. The chain recombines TRBV24-1 with TRBJ2-1, with TRBD2 matching 12 bases. V dropped 1 base and J dropped 0; count of bases not matched to a gene: 6. CDR3 length: 19 residues. Germline CDR1 is KGHDR and CDR2 is SFDVKD. The CDR3 here is CATSDFSRTSGVSYNEQFF. CDR3 DNA sequence: TGTGCCACCAGTGATTTTTCGAGGACTAGCGGGGTCTCCTACAATGAGCAGTTCTTC.

At least ten counts were recorded for this clonotype. The chain couples TRBV3-1 to TRBJ2-7, with 9 bases aligning to TRBD1. Trimming took 1 base from V and 6 from J; bases not matched to a gene: 10. Germline CDR1 and CDR2: LGHDT and YNNKEL (reference sequence). The CDR3 length is 16 residues. The CDR3 nucleotides are TGTGCCAGCAGCCAAGTAAACGACAGGGGGTTAAGCGAGCAGTACTTC. Its translation: CASSQVNDRGLSEQYF.

The chain employs TRBV19 and TRBJ2-3; 9 nucleotides match TRBD1. The CDR3 is 14 amino acids. Germline CDR1 reads LNHDA; CDR2 reads SQIVND (reference sequence). Trimming took 10 bases from V and 3 from J; bases not matched to a gene: 8. In DNA, the CDR3 is TGTGCCACTACCGTCGGACAGGGGACAGATACGCAGTATTTT. Protein: CATTVGQGTDTQYF.

This chain uses TRBV2 with TRBJ2-2; D not certain. V shed 5 bases and J shed 1 base, with 8 bases lying between them. This CDR3 is built from 14 residues. Germline CDR1 is SNHLY and CDR2 is FYNNEI. The DNA of the CDR3 is TGTGCCAGCAGTTTTGACCAGAACACCGGGGAGCTGTTTTTT. It specifies CASSFDQNTGELFF.

This chain uses TRBV5-5 with TRBJ2-7; the match to TRBD1 covers 8 bases. Germline V gene lookup returns CDR1 SGHKS and CDR2 YYEKEE (reference sequence). V trimming: 0 bases; J trimming: 4 bases; junction bases outside the gene matches: 12. The CDR3 spans 17 residues. The CDR3 spells CASSLGQGMIPPYEQYF. The DNA for the CDR3 is TGTGCCAGCAGCTTGGGACAGGGGATGATCCCTCCGTACGAGCAGTACTTC.

This clonotype has at least ten counts. This sequence joins TRBV5-1 and TRBJ2-5; D call uncertain. CDR3 length: 11 residues. The germline CDR1 and CDR2 sequences are SGHRS and YFSETQ. The V end was cut by 5 bases, the J end by 2 bases, with 4 bases between. As DNA, the CDR3 is TGCGCCAGCAGAGCGCAAGAGACCCAGTACTTC. It yields the protein CASRAQETQYF.

V usage is TRBV4-3 and J usage is TRBJ1-1; D is uncertain. CDR1 and CDR2 (germline): LGHNA, YSLEER. V dropped 1 base and J dropped 4 bases, with 7 bases sitting between them. The length of the CDR3 is 13 residues. This chain's CDR3 is CASSQGYATEAFF. The CDR3 DNA is TGCGCCAGCAGCCAAGGATACGCCACTGAAGCTTTCTTT.

The table lists this clonotype with many counts. The chain has TRBV4-1 and TRBJ2-7; a possible D gene is TRBD1 (5 bases). CDR1 is MGHRA, CDR2 YSYEKL, per germline. The CDR3 consists of 15 residues. Trimming cost V 1 base and J 2 bases, with 12 bases left between them. The CDR3 loop reads CASSQVQGPTYEQYF. The CDR3 DNA is TGCGCCAGCAGCCAAGTGCAGGGTCCAACCTACGAGCAGTACTTC.

This clonotype was seen many times. The gene calls are TRBV7-2 and TRBJ2-7; perhaps D is TRBD1 or TRBD2 (5 bases each). The V gene's germline CDR1 is SGHTA and CDR2 FQGNSA. V was clipped by 2 bases and J by 0 bases, with 11 bases between them. CDR3 length: 15 residues. This chain's CDR3 is CASSLSLGVSYEQYF. Written as DNA, the CDR3 is TGTGCCAGCAGCTTATCGTTGGGGGTCTCCTACGAGCAGTACTTC.

V gene TRBV7-2 combines with J gene TRBJ1-1; 11 bases agree with TRBD1. J gave up 5 bases and V 5 bases, and 7 bases lay outside the gene matches. Germline CDR1 SGHTA, CDR2 FQGNSA. The CDR3 is 15 amino acids. The DNA of the CDR3 is TGTGCCAGCAGCCCAAGGGACAGGGGGTGGACTGAAGCTTTCTTT. Translated, it gives CASSPRDRGWTEAFF.